The clone carrying this TCR beta chain was found a few times. The data stem from a study of spatial heterogeneity in lung cancer. Time point specified: sample taken at primary tumor resection. Sequencing was performed on whole RNA extracted from tumor and nontumor lung tissue, or from frozen PBMC, and the material was left unsorted. Trimming pared 5 bases from V and 4 bases from J, leaving 17 bases between. From germline, CDR1 is MNHEY and CDR2 SVGEGT. The CDR3 runs 15 residues. TCRdb passed the 5' RACE reads through MiXCR, listing each CDR3 protein once. The sample shows tens of thousands of distinct CDR3 sequences, about 7% of them seen only once.

The gene calls are TRBV6-2 or TRBV6-3 and TRBJ2-5; D possibly uses TRBD1 or TRBD2 (5 bases each). This receptor was identified in a female donor with early-stage non-small cell lung cancer. The sample was PBMCs, taken at surgery. The chain's CDR3 is CASSEKGPPRETQYF. CDR3 sequence (DNA): TGTGCCAGCAGTGAAAAGGGACCCCCGAGAGAGACCCAGTACTTC.